The clone carrying this T cell receptor beta chain showed up many times. Its antigen is not identified. These data originate in a study of breast tumors, draining lymph nodes, adjacent tissues. TCRdb ran MiXCR on the multiplex PCR reads and lists one entry per CDR3 protein. The sample lists fewer than 150,000 distinct CDR3 sequences; 21% were seen once. Study-wide results and limits: Data only fit, rather than demonstrated, lymph node origin of most tumor T cells. Compared with basal-like, luminal-like tumors shared significantly more repertoire with nontumor tissue.

The lymph nodes were axillary draining lymph nodes from breast cancer patients. The V and J ends lost 2 bases and 6 bases respectively, with 12 bases between them. CDR1 is SGHNT, CDR2 YYREEE, per germline (reference sequence). The CDR3 runs 13 residues. The chain recombines TRBV5-4 with TRBJ2-7, with D perhaps being TRBD1 or TRBD2 (6 bases each). What was sequenced was axillary lymph node tissue. The sequence was obtained from a female donor with breast cancer. Some clones in this sample may be carry-over from other donors' samples. The DNA for the CDR3 is TGTGCCAGCAGCTTACGAGGGGGGCGCGAGCAGTACTTC. Translating it yields CASSLRGGREQYF.